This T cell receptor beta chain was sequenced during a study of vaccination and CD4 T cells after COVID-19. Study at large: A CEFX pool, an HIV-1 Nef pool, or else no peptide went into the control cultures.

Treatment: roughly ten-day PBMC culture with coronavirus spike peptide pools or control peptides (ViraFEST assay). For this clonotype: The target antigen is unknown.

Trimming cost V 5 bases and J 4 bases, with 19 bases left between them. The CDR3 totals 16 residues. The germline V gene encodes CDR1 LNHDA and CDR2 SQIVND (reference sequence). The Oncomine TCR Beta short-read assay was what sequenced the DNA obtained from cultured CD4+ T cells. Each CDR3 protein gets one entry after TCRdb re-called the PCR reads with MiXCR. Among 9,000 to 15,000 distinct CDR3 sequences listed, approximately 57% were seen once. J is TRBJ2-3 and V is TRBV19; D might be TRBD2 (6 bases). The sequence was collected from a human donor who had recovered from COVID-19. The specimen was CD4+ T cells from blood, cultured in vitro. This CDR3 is CASSPRGGYSADTQYF. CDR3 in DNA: TGTGCCAGTAGTCCACGTGGAGGGTACAGTGCAGATACGCAGTATTTT. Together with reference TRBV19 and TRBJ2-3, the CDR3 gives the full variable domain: DGGITQSPKYLFRKEGQNVTLSCEQNLNHDAMYWYRQDPGQGLRLIYYSQIVNDFQKGDIAEGYSVSREKKESFPLTVTSAQKNPTAFYLCASSPRGGYSADTQYFGPGTRLTVL.